A selection of T cell receptor beta chains follows, all from one sample in a study of molecular identifiers for immune sequencing clone quantification. TCRdb re-analysed the PCR reads in MiXCR, keeping a single row per CDR3 protein. The sample contains 400,000 to 600,000 distinct CDR3 sequences, 20% to 25% of which appear only once. What was sequenced was naive CD8+ T cells from blood, with Jurkat cell RNA spiked in. The receptors originated from a human donor in good health. Some libraries in this study had Jurkat cell RNA spiked in. Each CDR3 is given with its conserved first and last residue. A D gene is named only where the DNA matches it firmly. Expanded clones are given a class, and other clones once, few, many or no size at all.

cdr3_length	d_call	clone_size	v_call	j_call	cdr3_aa	cdr3_nt
12	TRBD2	few	TRBV20-1	TRBJ2-3	CSGSGGADTQYF	TGCAGTGGTAGCGGGGGGGCAGATACGCAGTATTTT
16	.	many	TRBV27	TRBJ2-3	CASSPLWGGVTDTQYF	TGTGCCAGCAGTCCCCTATGGGGGGGCGTCACAGATACGCAGTATTTT
14	.	many	TRBV2	TRBJ2-7	CASSEIGGAYEQYF	TGTGCCAGCAGTGAAATTGGGGGCGCCTACGAGCAGTACTTC
14	.	many	TRBV29-1	TRBJ1-4	CSVAGAGDGEKLFF	TGCAGCGTTGCTGGAGCAGGGGATGGGGAAAAACTGTTTTTT
13	.	many	TRBV7-9	TRBJ2-3	CASSGSRTDTQYF	TGTGCCAGCAGTGGGTCTCGCACAGATACGCAGTATTTT
14	TRBD1	.	TRBV4-3	TRBJ2-5	CASSQQGVRETQYF	TGCGCCAGCAGTCAACAGGGGGTGCGAGAGACCCAGTACTTC
13	.	many	TRBV7-6	TRBJ2-1	CASSLFLGDEQFF	TGTGCCAGCAGCTTATTTTTGGGCGATGAGCAGTTCTTC
12	.	many	TRBV13	TRBJ1-2	CASSNPVHGYTF	TGTGCCAGCAGTAACCCAGTTCATGGCTACACCTTC
13	.	.	TRBV5-1	TRBJ1-6	CASSSAGDSPLHF	TGCGCCAGCAGCTCCGCAGGAGATTCACCCCTCCACTTT
15	TRBD2	few	TRBV14	TRBJ2-7	CVSSHEAGRGYEQYF	TGTGTCAGCAGCCATGAAGCCGGGAGGGGATACGAGCAGTACTTC
18	.	.	TRBV5-6	TRBJ1-4	CASSLAAAQGATNEKLFF	TGTGCCAGCAGCTTGGCAGCGGCACAGGGAGCAACTAATGAAAAACTGTTTTTT
16	.	.	TRBV28	TRBJ2-7	CASSTVGRGLSYEQYF	TGTGCCAGCAGCACGGTGGGACGGGGGCTATCCTACGAGCAGTACTTC
16	TRBD1	few	TRBV27	TRBJ1-3	CASSSNDRGTGNTIYF	TGTGCCAGCAGTTCAAACGACAGGGGGACTGGAAACACCATATATTTT
15	.	few	TRBV20-1	TRBJ2-7	CSARDRRGSTYEQYF	TGCAGTGCTAGAGATCGGAGGGGTAGTACCTACGAGCAGTACTTC
15	TRBD2	few	TRBV7-7	TRBJ2-5	CASSSHGGGKETQYF	TGTGCTAGCAGCTCCCACGGGGGGGGAAAAGAGACCCAGTACTTC
15	.	few	TRBV11-2	TRBJ2-5	CASSLGFAYQETQYF	TGTGCCAGCAGCTTAGGCTTCGCCTATCAAGAGACCCAGTACTTC
15	.	.	TRBV4-1	TRBJ1-2	CASSQGAGASDGYTF	TGCGCCAGCAGCCAAGGGGCGGGGGCGAGCGATGGCTACACCTTC
15	.	.	TRBV15	TRBJ1-5	CATSTARNSNQPQHF	TGTGCCACCAGCACCGCCAGGAATAGCAATCAGCCCCAGCATTTT
15	.	.	TRBV7-2	TRBJ2-3	CASSLWRDSTDTQYF	TGTGCCAGCAGCTTGTGGCGGGACAGCACAGATACGCAGTATTTT
14	TRBD1	.	TRBV20-1	TRBJ1-2	CSARPTGANYGYTF	TGCAGTGCCCGACCGACAGGGGCTAACTATGGCTACACCTTC
14	TRBD1	.	TRBV20-1	TRBJ2-5	CSTGDRRVSETQYF	TGCAGTACTGGGGACAGGCGCGTTTCGGAGACCCAGTACTTC
18	.	few	TRBV6-2/TRBV6-3	TRBJ2-4	CASSNSPQLTGSKNIQYF	TGTGCCAGCAGTAACTCCCCACAGTTGACGGGGAGCAAAAACATTCAGTACTTC
17	TRBD2	many	TRBV6-2/TRBV6-3	TRBJ2-3	CASSYSGGSPITDTQYF	TGTGCCAGCAGTTACTCTGGCGGGAGTCCTATAACAGATACGCAGTATTTT
16	TRBD2	.	TRBV20-1	TRBJ2-2	CSAKHAGGSNTGELFF	TGCAGTGCTAAGCACGCGGGGGGATCGAACACCGGGGAGCTGTTTTTT